The 19 T cell receptor beta chains presented below share a single source sample, sequenced in a study of T cell repertoires in cytomegalovirus infection. Their recognized antigens are unknown. TCRdb re-analysed the reads in MiXCR, keeping a single row per CDR3 protein. The sample has under 70,000 distinct CDR3 sequences, roughly a third seen once; the top ten hold 65% to 80%. Sequencing input: PBMCs, sequenced either directly or after in vitro stimulation (not recorded which). These receptor sequences come from a human donor in good health (CMV status not recorded). Some clones in this sample may be carry-over from other donors' samples.

This clonotype was counted many times. The gene calls are TRBV7-8 and TRBJ1-5; no reliable D call. CDR3 length: 14 residues. V lost 5 bases, J lost 1 base, and 9 bases lay in between. CDR1 and CDR2 from the germline V gene are SGHVS and FQNEAQ. The chain's CDR3 is CASSLTRSNQPQHF. The CDR3 DNA reads TGTGCCAGCAGCCTGACGCGGAGCAATCAGCCCCAGCATTTT.

This clonotype was seen a handful of times. The V and J genes are TRBV19 and TRBJ1-5, with D tentatively TRBD1 (6 bases). The CDR3 consists of 17 residues. V was shortened by 9 bases and J by 5 bases, with 26 bases between the two germline ends. Germline CDR1 LNHDA, CDR2 SQIVND (reference sequence). CDR3 region: CASQWGQGLASDQPQHF. The CDR3 DNA is TGTGCCAGCCAGTGGGGTCAGGGGTTGGCCTCGGATCAGCCCCAGCATTTT.

This chain links TRBV7-2 with TRBJ2-5; 8 nucleotides agree with TRBD2. This CDR3 spans 17 amino acids. Germline V CDR1 and CDR2: SGHTA, FQGNSA. After removal of 1 base from V and 5 bases from J, the junction contained 12 bases not matched to a gene. The DNA for the CDR3 is TGTGCCAGCAGCTTAGATGGGACTAGTGTGGGGGCGGAGACCCAGTACTTC. This codes for CASSLDGTSVGAETQYF.

Concerning this clonotype itself: At one of its ends the junction is not consistent with the germline gene, which may arise from a read error. The DNA for the CDR3 is TGTGCCAGCAGCGTACAGCAGGGGCGCACATATACGCAGTATTTT. It is translated as CASSVQQGRTYTQYF. The chain employs TRBV11-2 and TRBJ2-3; TRBD1 is a possible D gene (6 bases). Per the germline V gene, CDR1 is SGHAT and CDR2 is FQNNGV. The CDR3 covers 15 residues.

The V gene is TRBV7-6, the J gene TRBJ1-6, with unresolved D. This CDR3 is built from 11 residues. Germline CDR1 and CDR2: SGHVS and FNYEAQ. Trimming cost V 2 bases and J 9 bases, with 2 bases left between them. CDR3 nucleotides: TGTGCCAGCAGCTTACGTTCACCCCTCCACTTT. It is translated as CASSLRSPLHF.

CDR3 residues: CATSFRGNRSPLHF. The CDR3 DNA reads TGTGCCACCAGTTTCAGGGGAAACAGGTCACCCCTCCACTTT. This rearrangement joins TRBV15 to TRBJ1-6; a possible D gene is TRBD1 (6 bases). The germline V gene has CDR1 LNHNV and CDR2 YYDKDF (reference sequence). The CDR3 contains 14 residues. The V end was cut by 6 bases, the J end by 10 bases, with 16 bases between. Complete variable domain (other parts from reference TRBV15 and TRBJ1-6): DAMVIQNPRYQVTQFGKPVTLSCSQTLNHNVMYWYQQKSSQAPKLLFHYYDKDFNNEADTPDNFQSRRPNTSFCFLDIRSPGLGDTAMYLCATSFRGNRSPLHFGNGTRLTVT.

The V gene is TRBV30, the J gene TRBJ1-1; 8 nucleotides match TRBD1. The V segment lost 8 bases and the J segment 0 bases; nucleotides outside the gene matches: 8. The CDR3 is 14 amino acids. Germline assignment: CDR1 GTSNPN and CDR2 SVGIG (reference sequence). This chain's CDR3 is CATRLGQVNTEAFF. CDR3 DNA sequence: TGTGCCACCAGACTGGGACAGGTGAACACTGAAGCTTTCTTT.

The rearrangement joins TRBV29-1 to TRBJ2-3, with 16 bases lining up with TRBD2. Germline loops: CDR1 SQVTM, CDR2 ANQGSEA. CDR3 length: 15 amino acids. With V trimmed by 7 bases and J by 5 bases, 6 bases remained unmatched. In DNA form, the CDR3 reads TGCAGCGCGGGACTAGCGGGGGGGCCGGGAGATACGCAGTATTTT. Translating gives CSAGLAGGPGDTQYF.

V gene TRBV12-3 or TRBV12-4 combines with J gene TRBJ2-5, with D unclear. This CDR3 has 13 amino acids. V lost 7 bases and J 2 bases, leaving 11 bases between the germline ends. The CDR3 spells CASNLGQQETQYF. CDR3 coding DNA: TGTGCCAGCAACCTGGGTCAGCAAGAGACCCAGTACTTC.

The chain has TRBV29-1 and TRBJ2-3; 7 nucleotides match TRBD1. This CDR3 contains 12 residues. V lost 4 bases to trimming and J lost 4 bases; unmatched junction nucleotides: 2. CDR1 and CDR2 (germline): SQVTM, ANQGSEA. CDR3 nucleotides: TGCAGCGTTGCCACAGGGGCAGATACGCAGTATTTT. Its protein product is CSVATGADTQYF.

This sequence joins TRBV12-5 and TRBJ1-5; tentatively, D is TRBD1 (5 bases). This CDR3 region has 14 residues. Per germline, CDR1 LGHNT and CDR2 FRNRAP. V lost 5 bases to trimming and J lost 7 bases, with 15 bases between them. CDR3 sequence (DNA): TGTGCTAGTGGTACACCGGGACCCATCCAGCCCCAGCATTTT. Protein sequence: CASGTPGPIQPQHF.

The chain uses TRBV18 and TRBJ1-2; D not resolved. The CDR3 extends over 15 amino acids. The V end was cut by 2 bases, the J end by 5 bases, with 15 bases between. Germline V gene data show CDR1 as KGHSH and CDR2 as LQKENI. This CDR3 reads CASSPAAGVEYGYTF. DNA of the CDR3: TGTGCCAGCTCACCAGCCGCCGGGGTGGAGTATGGCTACACCTTC.

The J gene is TRBJ2-5, the V gene TRBV12-3 or TRBV12-4, with D tentatively TRBD2 (6 bases). The CDR3 has 13 amino acids. V lost 5 bases to trimming and J lost 5 bases, with 12 bases between them. CDR3 nucleotides: TGTGCCAGCAGTACCCCGGGAGACGAGACCCAGTACTTC. Translation gives CASSTPGDETQYF.

The V call is TRBV5-1, the J call TRBJ2-4; D call uncertain. There are 14 residues in the CDR3. Germline lookup yields CDR1 SGHRS and CDR2 YFSETQ. V gave up 1 base and J gave up 9 bases, with 14 bases separating them. Here the CDR3 reads CASSLSSPSVIQYF. The CDR3 coding sequence is TGCGCCAGCAGCTTGTCCTCGCCCTCCGTCATTCAGTACTTC.

The table lists this clonotype with a few counts. The gene calls are TRBV19 and TRBJ2-2, with D perhaps TRBD1 (5 bases). CDR1 is LNHDA, CDR2 SQIVND, per germline (reference sequence). The CDR3 has 14 amino acids. With 10 bases removed from V and 4 bases from J, the gap between germline ends came to 16 bases. The CDR3, as DNA: TGTGCCATTCACCCAGGGCAAGGCACCGGGGAGCTGTTTTTT. Residues: CAIHPGQGTGELFF.

As DNA, the CDR3 is TGTGCCAGCGCCCGAAGGACAGATCTTAATTCACCCCTCCACTTT. This encodes CASARRTDLNSPLHF. This chain joins TRBV27 and TRBJ1-6, with a possible D match to TRBD1 (6 bases). The CDR3 has 15 amino acids. Trimming took off 8 bases at V and 6 bases at J, with 17 bases between the two ends. Germline assignment: CDR1 MNHEY and CDR2 SMNVEV (reference sequence).

This clonotype was seen repeatedly, ten times or more. This sequence joins TRBV7-2 and TRBJ2-1; D is unresolved. Germline-derived CDR1 and CDR2 are SGHTA and FQGNSA. The CDR3 has 14 amino acids. Trimming stripped 2 bases from V and 6 bases from J, with 11 bases between. This chain's CDR3 is CASSLFQITNEQFF. The CDR3 nucleotides read TGTGCCAGCAGCTTATTCCAGATCACCAATGAGCAGTTCTTC.

This chain links TRBV6-5 with TRBJ2-1; D perhaps matches TRBD1 (6 bases). Germline V gene sequence: CDR1 MNHEY, CDR2 SVGAGI. The CDR3 extends over 16 amino acids. Trimming left V 0 bases short and J 3 bases short, with 12 bases between. The CDR3 protein is CASSYSGRGGYNEQFF. CDR3 in DNA: TGTGCCAGCAGTTACTCGGGGCGAGGGGGCTACAATGAGCAGTTCTTC.

The table lists this clonotype with a few counts. The chain joins TRBV10-3 to TRBJ1-6, with D possibly being TRBD1 (6 bases). The V gene's germline CDR1 is ENHRY and CDR2 SYGVKD. The CDR3 totals 14 residues. Trimming left V 3 bases short and J 7 bases short, with 10 bases between. The DNA of the CDR3 is TGTGCCATCAGTGAAGCCAGGGGAAATTCACCCCTCCACTTT. Translation: CAISEARGNSPLHF.